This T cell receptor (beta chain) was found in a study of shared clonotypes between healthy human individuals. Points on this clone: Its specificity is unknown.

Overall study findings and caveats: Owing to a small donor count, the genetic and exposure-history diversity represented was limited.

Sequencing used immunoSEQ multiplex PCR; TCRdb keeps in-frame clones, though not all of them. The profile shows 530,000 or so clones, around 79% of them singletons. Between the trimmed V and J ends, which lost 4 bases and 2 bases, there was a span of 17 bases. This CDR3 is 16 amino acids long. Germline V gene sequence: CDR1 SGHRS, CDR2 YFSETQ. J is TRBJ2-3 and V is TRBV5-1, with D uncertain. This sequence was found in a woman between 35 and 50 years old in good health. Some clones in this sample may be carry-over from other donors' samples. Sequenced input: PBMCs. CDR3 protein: CASSLAGPPHTDTQYF. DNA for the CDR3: TGCGCCAGCAGCCTGGCCGGTCCCCCACACACAGATACGCAGTATTTT. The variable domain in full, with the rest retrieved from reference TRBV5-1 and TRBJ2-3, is KAGVTQTPRYLIKTRGQQVTLSCSPISGHRSVSWYQQTPGQGLQFLFEYFSETQRNKGNFPGRFSGRQFSNSRSEMNVSTLELGDSALYLCASSLAGPPHTDTQYFGPGTRLTVL.